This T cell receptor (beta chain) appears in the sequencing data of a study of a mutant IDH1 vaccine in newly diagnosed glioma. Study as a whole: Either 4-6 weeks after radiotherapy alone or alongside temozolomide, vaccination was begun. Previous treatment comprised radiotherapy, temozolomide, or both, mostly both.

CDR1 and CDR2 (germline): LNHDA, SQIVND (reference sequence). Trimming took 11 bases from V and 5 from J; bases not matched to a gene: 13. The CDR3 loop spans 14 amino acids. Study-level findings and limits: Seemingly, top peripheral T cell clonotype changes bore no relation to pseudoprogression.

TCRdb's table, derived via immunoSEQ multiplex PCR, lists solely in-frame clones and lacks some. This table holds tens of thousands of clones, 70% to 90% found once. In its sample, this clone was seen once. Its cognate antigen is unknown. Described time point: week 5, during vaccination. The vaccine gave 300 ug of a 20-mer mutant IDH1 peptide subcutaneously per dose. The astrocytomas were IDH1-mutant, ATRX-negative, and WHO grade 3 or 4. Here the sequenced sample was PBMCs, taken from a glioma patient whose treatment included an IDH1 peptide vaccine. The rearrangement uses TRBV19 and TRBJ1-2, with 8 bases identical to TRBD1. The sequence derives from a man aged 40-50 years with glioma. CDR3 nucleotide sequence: TGTGCCTCCGGGCAGGGGGCCGGGGGGTATGGCTACACCTTC. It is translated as CASGQGAGGYGYTF.